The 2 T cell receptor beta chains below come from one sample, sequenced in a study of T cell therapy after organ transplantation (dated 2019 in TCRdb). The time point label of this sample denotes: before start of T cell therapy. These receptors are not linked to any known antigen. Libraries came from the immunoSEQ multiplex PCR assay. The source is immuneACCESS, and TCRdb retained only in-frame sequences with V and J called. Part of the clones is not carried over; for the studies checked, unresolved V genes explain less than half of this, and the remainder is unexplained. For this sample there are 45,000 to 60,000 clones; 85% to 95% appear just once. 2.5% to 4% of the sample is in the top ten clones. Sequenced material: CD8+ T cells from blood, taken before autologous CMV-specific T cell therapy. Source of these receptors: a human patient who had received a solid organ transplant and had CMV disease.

The CDR3 sequence is CATSRGASSNQPQHF. The DNA of the CDR3 is TGTGCCACCAGCAGAGGGGCCAGTAGCAATCAGCCCCAGCATTTT. The gene calls are TRBV15 and TRBJ1-5; D call uncertain. Per germline, CDR1 LNHNV and CDR2 YYDKDF (reference sequence). The V end was cut by 1 base, the J end by 0 bases, with 7 bases between. The CDR3 is 15 residues long.

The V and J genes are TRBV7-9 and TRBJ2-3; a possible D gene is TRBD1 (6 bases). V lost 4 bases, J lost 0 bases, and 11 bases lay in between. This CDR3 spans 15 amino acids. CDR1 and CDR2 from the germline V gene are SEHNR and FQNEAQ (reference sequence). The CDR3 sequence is CASSSGTTSTDTQYF. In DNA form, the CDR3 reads TGTGCCAGCAGCTCCGGGACAACTAGCACAGATACGCAGTATTTT.